This TCR beta chain was identified during a study of healthy donors' naive CD4 and CD8 T cells. Naive CD4+ cells were sorted as CD4+CD8-CD45RO-CD45RA+; naive CD8+ as CD8+CD4-CD45RA+CD27bright. Starting from approximately 500 ng of total RNA, TCR libraries were made with linear amplification. TCRdb fed the reads into MiXCR, producing one record per CDR3 protein. The data show approximately 200,000 distinct CDR3 sequences, with around 70% seen just once and about 2.1% held by the top ten. With regard to this clonotype: Its target is unknown.

Trimming cost V 0 bases and J 3 bases, with 9 bases left between them. The germline V gene has CDR1 LGHNA and CDR2 YSLEER. The CDR3 has 15 amino acids. General study points: Naive CD4+ and CD8+ cells reportedly differed in usage of most V and J genes. About 13% of CD4/CD8 propensity variance appeared explained by V, J and CDR3 charge. Negatively charged CDR3s marked CD8+ lineage; positively charged CDR3s marked CD4+ lineage.

Sequencing was carried out using naive CD4+ and CD8+ T cells sorted from blood, pooled from several donors. The V call is TRBV4-3, the J call TRBJ2-1, with D possibly matching TRBD2 (6 bases). This sequence originates from a pool of human donors in good health; the sample pools cells from several healthy donors. In DNA, the CDR3 is TGCGCCAGCAGCCAAGATAGCGGACTCTACAATGAGCAGTTCTTC. Amino acids: CASSQDSGLYNEQFF.